One and the same sample provided the 4 T cell receptor beta chains below, sequenced in a study of cytomegalovirus exposure and HLA in healthy donors. This PCR relied on a set of 60 Vbeta primers and 13 Jbeta primers. Clones were read by immunoSEQ multiplex PCR, and TCRdb kept only the in-frame ones, dropping some. Its listing shows around 75,000 clones. Sequenced input: PBMCs. These receptors originate from a man in his forties or fifties in good health and CMV-seropositive.

The J gene is TRBJ1-1, the V gene TRBV6-1, with TRBD1 matching 8 bases. The ends lost 3 bases at V and 3 bases at J; junction bases unmatched: 6. The CDR3 length is 15 residues. Germline CDR1 reads MNHNS; CDR2 reads SASEGT. CDR3 sequence reads: CASSDRQGRDTEAFF. CDR3 DNA: TGTGCCAGCAGTGATCGACAGGGGCGGGACACTGAAGCTTTCTTT.

The chain is built from TRBV19 and TRBJ1-2; perhaps TRBD1 as D (5 bases). In germline, CDR1 is LNHDA, CDR2 SQIVND (reference sequence). The germline V and J ends were trimmed by 5 bases and 8 bases, with 15 bases remaining between them. CDR3 length equals 13 residues. CDR3 nucleotide sequence: TGTGCCAGTAGTCCTCATCAGGGTGGGGGCTACACCTTC. Protein sequence: CASSPHQGGGYTF.

The chain combines TRBV10-1 with TRBJ2-3; D unresolved. Germline V gene sequence: CDR1 WNHNN, CDR2 SYGVQD (reference sequence). The CDR3 sequence is 10 residues long. V gave up 7 bases and J gave up 5 bases, with 4 bases separating them. The CDR3: CASTRDTQYF. The CDR3 region has the DNA TGCGCCAGCACCCGAGATACGCAGTATTTT.

CDR3 in amino acids: CAIRGAGRYEQYF. The CDR3 DNA reads TGTGCCATCCGGGGAGCCGGGCGCTACGAGCAGTACTTC. The V gene is TRBV6-1, the J gene TRBJ2-7; a weak D match, TRBD2 (5 bases). V gave up 10 bases and J gave up 3 bases, with 16 bases separating them. Germline V gene sequence: CDR1 MNHNS, CDR2 SASEGT. This CDR3 contains 13 residues.